The T cell receptor beta chain described here comes from a study of cytomegalovirus exposure and HLA in healthy donors. Study results and limitations: In a later analysis, parvovirus B19, influenza, CMV and Epstein-Barr virus appeared linked to several top co-occurrence clusters. Clonal expansion, a later analysis showed, was greater in HLA-associated TCR beta chains than in equally common others. V segments that were indistinguishable, TRBV6-2 and TRBV6-3 among them, were omitted from analysis. On later analysis, the bulk of CMV-associated TCR beta chains appeared to be HLA-restricted.

Concerning this clone itself: The antigen is unknown.

The PCR ran on 60 Vbeta and 13 Jbeta primers. Only in-frame clones appear in the TCRdb table, and some are missing; sequencing was by immunoSEQ multiplex PCR. The table has some 200,000 clones, about 70% seen once. CDR1 is SGHVS and CDR2 is FNYEAQ in the germline V gene. This CDR3 spans 15 amino acids. V trimming: 5 bases; J trimming: 4 bases; junction bases outside the gene matches: 10. The chain has TRBV7-6 and TRBJ1-2, with 7 positions matching TRBD1. The sequence was obtained from a man aged 40-49 years in good health and CMV-seropositive. The specimen sequenced was PBMCs. The CDR3 coding sequence is TGTGCCAGCAGCCTACGACAGGGTCCAGGCTATGGCTACACCTTC. Amino acids: CASSLRQGPGYGYTF.